This is a list of T cell receptor beta chains from one sample in a study of blood T cell repertoires in COVID-19. Using immunoSEQ multiplex PCR, the repertoire was profiled, and TCRdb retains in-frame clones only, with some absent. The sample includes about 320,000 clones, 89% seen only once; the top ten take over 8.5%. Sequenced input: peripheral blood. Receptor source: a woman in her twenties or thirties with COVID-19, enrolled during active disease. Both conserved end residues are part of each CDR3. A D gene is named only where the DNA matches it firmly. Expanded clones are given a class, and other clones once, few, many or no size at all.

clone size | J gene | V gene | D gene | CDR3 protein | CDR3 DNA
. | TRBJ2-7 | TRBV7-9 | . | CASSLAVGREISYEQYF | TGTGCCAGCAGCCTCGCGGTCGGGCGGGAAATCTCCTACGAGCAGTACTTC
. | TRBJ1-1 | TRBV4-1 | TRBD1 | CASSQVDRGEAFF | TGCGCCAGCAGCCAAGTGGACAGGGGCGAAGCTTTCTTT
. | TRBJ1-4 | TRBV2 | . | CASSALNEKLFF | TGTGCCAGCAGTGCGTTAAATGAAAAACTGTTTTTT
. | TRBJ2-3 | TRBV27 | . | CASALGGGLDTQYF | TGTGCCAGCGCTCTCGGAGGGGGCTTAGATACGCAGTATTTT
. | TRBJ1-1 | TRBV7-9 | . | CALQGAGANTEAFF | TGTGCCCTCCAAGGGGCAGGGGCGAACACTGAAGCTTTCTTT
. | TRBJ1-1 | TRBV6-1 | . | CASSEAGDWVPDEHEAFF | TGTGCCAGCAGTGAAGCGGGAGATTGGGTACCCGATGAACATGAAGCTTTCTTT
. | TRBJ2-3 | TRBV14 | . | CASSQDKEGTDTQYF | TGTGCCAGCAGCCAAGATAAGGAGGGCACAGATACGCAGTATTTT
. | TRBJ2-7 | TRBV5-1 | . | CASSFDRTYEQYF | TGCGCCAGCAGCTTTGACAGAACCTACGAGCAGTACTTC
. | TRBJ1-1 | TRBV7-8 | TRBD1 | CASSPTGGITEAFF | TGTGCCAGCAGCCCTACAGGGGGCATAACTGAAGCTTTCTTT
. | TRBJ2-2 | TRBV4-1 | TRBD2 | CASSQAPSVGGYTGELFF | TGCGCCAGCAGCCAAGCCCCCTCCGTGGGGGGGTACACCGGGGAGCTGTTTTTT
. | TRBJ2-7 | TRBV20-1 | . | CSSLRGGEQYF | TGCAGTAGTCTCCGAGGGGGCGAGCAGTACTTC
once | TRBJ2-2 | TRBV7-8 | TRBD2 | CASSPHSQRGAAGELFF | TGTGCCAGCAGCCCCCATTCCCAGCGGGGGGCTGCCGGGGAGCTGTTTTTT
few | TRBJ2-7 | TRBV12-5 | TRBD2 | CASGPGLAGGMSSYEQYF | TGTGCTAGTGGACCAGGACTAGCGGGGGGGATGAGCTCCTACGAGCAGTACTTC
. | TRBJ1-5 | TRBV5-4 | . | CASSLDRDQPQHF | TGTGCCAGCAGCTTGGACAGGGATCAGCCCCAGCATTTT
. | TRBJ2-1 | TRBV7-9 | . | CASSPGVYNEQFF | TGTGCCAGCAGCCCCGGGGTCTACAATGAGCAGTTCTTC
. | TRBJ2-6 | TRBV5-8 | . | CASSYRVSGANVLTF | TGTGCCAGCAGCTACAGGGTGTCTGGGGCCAACGTCCTGACTTTC
. | TRBJ2-1 | TRBV9 | TRBD2 | CASSERARLAIHEQFF | TGTGCCAGCAGCGAGAGGGCGAGACTAGCGATCCATGAGCAGTTCTTC
. | TRBJ2-3 | TRBV2 | . | CASSAGTDTQYF | TGTGCCAGCAGTGCCGGGACAGATACGCAGTATTTT
. | TRBJ2-6 | TRBV18 | . | CASSSGGTGGSGANVLTF | TGTGCCAGCTCATCTGGCGGGACCGGGGGATCTGGGGCCAACGTCCTGACTTTC
. | TRBJ2-7 | TRBV6-5 | . | CASSPGQTYEQYF | TGTGCCAGCAGTCCAGGCCAAACCTACGAGCAGTACTTC
once | TRBJ1-2 | TRBV2 | . | CASDDGGWGYTF | TGTGCCAGCGACGATGGGGGCTGGGGCTACACCTTC
. | TRBJ2-3 | TRBV10-2 | . | CASSEYRSTDTQYF | TGCGCCAGCAGTGAGTACCGGAGCACAGATACGCAGTATTTT
. | TRBJ1-1 | TRBV25-1 | . | CASSDRDTETEAFF | TGTGCCAGCAGTGACAGGGATACGGAGACTGAAGCTTTCTTT
. | TRBJ1-2 | TRBV5-4 | TRBD1 | CASSLDHGRTGHYGYTF | TGTGCCAGCAGCTTGGATCATGGGAGGACAGGTCACTATGGCTACACCTTC
. | TRBJ2-7 | TRBV7-2 | TRBD2 | CASSLPRTSGGYSSYEQYF | TGTGCCAGCAGCCTCCCCCGGACTAGCGGGGGCTATAGCTCCTACGAGCAGTACTTC
. | TRBJ2-3 | TRBV7-8 | TRBD2 | CASSLGPLAVVGGPSTDTQYF | TGTGCCAGCAGCTTGGGACCACTAGCGGTTGTCGGGGGTCCTAGCACAGATACGCAGTATTTT
. | TRBJ2-7 | TRBV7-9 | TRBD1 | CASSLRTGYEQYF | TGTGCCAGCAGCTTGAGGACAGGGTACGAGCAGTACTTC
. | TRBJ1-2 | TRBV12-3/TRBV12-4 | . | CASRGRQVYGYTF | TGTGCCAGCAGAGGGAGACAGGTCTATGGCTACACCTTC
. | TRBJ2-1 | TRBV4-2 | TRBD2 | CASSQGLARAGGLYNEQFF | TGTGCCAGCAGCCAAGGGTTAGCCCGAGCGGGGGGCCTTTACAATGAGCAGTTCTTC
. | TRBJ1-6 | TRBV11-2 | TRBD1 | CASSSLRDRHNSPLHF | TGTGCCAGCAGCTCGCTCCGGGACAGACATAATTCACCCCTCCACTTT
. | TRBJ2-6 | TRBV5-1 | . | CASSLDLSGANVLTF | TGCGCCAGCAGCTTGGATCTCTCTGGGGCCAACGTCCTGACTTTC
. | TRBJ1-2 | TRBV30 | . | CAWSVIESGYGYTF | TGTGCCTGGAGTGTAATTGAATCGGGCTATGGCTACACCTTC
once | TRBJ2-7 | TRBV19 | TRBD1 | CATTPGQGSYEQYF | TGTGCCACAACTCCGGGACAGGGAAGCTACGAGCAGTACTTC
. | TRBJ2-7 | TRBV7-9 | TRBD1 | CASSLAPGQSAEQYF | TGTGCCAGCAGCTTAGCACCGGGACAGAGCGCCGAGCAGTACTTC
. | TRBJ1-1 | TRBV7-9 | . | CASSLTGHRNTEAFF | TGTGCCAGCAGCTTAACGGGACATAGGAACACTGAAGCTTTCTTT
. | TRBJ2-5 | TRBV21-1 | . | CASSKGAAGAVQETQYF | TGTGCCAGCAGCAAAGGCGCTGCGGGGGCCGTCCAAGAGACCCAGTACTTC
. | TRBJ1-3 | TRBV6-6 | . | CASSFGSSGNTIYF | TGTGCCAGCAGTTTCGGGTCCTCTGGAAACACCATATATTTT
. | TRBJ2-3 | TRBV3-1/TRBV3-2 | TRBD2 | CASSQADSGGSDTQYF | TGTGCCAGCAGCCAGGCCGATAGCGGGGGTTCAGATACGCAGTATTTT
few | TRBJ2-2 | TRBV4-1 | . | CASSHQLQSGAGELFF | TGCGCCAGCAGCCACCAATTACAATCCGGGGCCGGGGAGCTGTTTTTT
. | TRBJ1-3 | TRBV28 | . | CASSFRGSGNTIYF | TGTGCCAGCAGTTTCCGGGGATCAGGAAACACCATATATTTT
. | TRBJ2-2 | TRBV12-2 | . | CASRLARTVNTGELFF | TGTGCAAGTCGCTTAGCCCGGACAGTGAACACCGGGGAGCTGTTTTTT
. | TRBJ1-5 | TRBV27 | . | CASSSPLTQPQHF | TGTGCCAGCAGTTCCCCTCTTACACAGCCCCAGCATTTT
once | TRBJ2-7 | TRBV7-8 | . | CASSLDQAYEQYF | TGTGCCAGCAGCTTAGACCAGGCCTACGAGCAGTACTTC
. | TRBJ1-5 | TRBV6-5 | . | CASSHSDSNQPQHF | TGTGCCAGCAGTCACAGTGATAGCAATCAGCCCCAGCATTTT
. | TRBJ2-1 | TRBV5-4 | . | CASSLSGGYNEQFF | TGTGCCAGCAGCTTGTCCGGGGGCTACAATGAGCAGTTCTTC
. | TRBJ1-3 | TRBV27 | . | CASSPGGNTIYF | TGTGCCAGCAGTCCCGGTGGAAACACCATATATTTT
. | TRBJ2-4 | TRBV7-9 | . | CASSSTGVLAKNIQYF | TGTGCCAGCAGTTCTACGGGGGTCTTAGCCAAAAACATTCAGTACTTC
. | TRBJ2-7 | TRBV28 | TRBD1 | CASSWGQGTYEQYF | TGTGCCAGCAGTTGGGGACAGGGGACCTACGAGCAGTACTTC
once | TRBJ2-7 | TRBV28 | . | CASSRETVEQYF | TGTGCCAGCAGCAGGGAAACGGTTGAGCAGTACTTC
. | TRBJ2-7 | TRBV4-1 | . | CASRPQGSSSYEQYF | TGCGCCAGCAGACCACAGGGATCGAGCTCCTACGAGCAGTACTTC
. | TRBJ1-2 | TRBV3-1/TRBV3-2 | . | CASSGATSHGYTF | TGTGCCAGCAGCGGAGCCACATCCCATGGCTACACCTTC
. | TRBJ2-3 | TRBV15 | . | CATSGGVTGPTDTQYF | TGTGCCACCAGCGGAGGGGTGACAGGACCCACAGATACGCAGTATTTT